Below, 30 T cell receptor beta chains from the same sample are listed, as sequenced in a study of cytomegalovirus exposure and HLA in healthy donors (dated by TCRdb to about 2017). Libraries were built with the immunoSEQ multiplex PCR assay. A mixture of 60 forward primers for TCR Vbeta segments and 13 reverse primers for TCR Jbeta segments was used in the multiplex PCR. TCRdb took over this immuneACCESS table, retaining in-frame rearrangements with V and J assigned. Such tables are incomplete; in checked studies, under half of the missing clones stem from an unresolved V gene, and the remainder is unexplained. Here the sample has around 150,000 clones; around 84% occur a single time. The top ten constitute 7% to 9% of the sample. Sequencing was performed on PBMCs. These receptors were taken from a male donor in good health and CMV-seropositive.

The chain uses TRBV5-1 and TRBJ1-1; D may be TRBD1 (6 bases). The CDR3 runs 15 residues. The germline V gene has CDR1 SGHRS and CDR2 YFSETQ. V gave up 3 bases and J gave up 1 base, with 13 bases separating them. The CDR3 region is CASSSTGQPNTEAFF. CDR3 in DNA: TGCGCCAGCAGCTCAACGGGACAACCGAACACTGAAGCTTTCTTT.

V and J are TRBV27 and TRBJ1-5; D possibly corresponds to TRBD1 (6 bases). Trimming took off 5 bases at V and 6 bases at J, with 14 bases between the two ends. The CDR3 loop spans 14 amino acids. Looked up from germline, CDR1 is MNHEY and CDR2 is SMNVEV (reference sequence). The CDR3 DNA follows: TGTGCCAGCAGTCCACAGGGCTCGGGTCAGCCCCAGCATTTT. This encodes CASSPQGSGQPQHF.

The CDR3 reads CASSPLAGVTEQYF. CDR3 coding DNA: TGTGCCAGCAGCCCGCTAGCGGGAGTAACTGAGCAGTACTTC. The V and J genes are TRBV6-5 and TRBJ2-7, with 10 bases matching TRBD2. CDR3 length: 14 residues. Germline V gene data show CDR1 as MNHEY and CDR2 as SVGAGI. The trim removed 6 bases at V and 7 bases at J, leaving 9 bases unmatched.

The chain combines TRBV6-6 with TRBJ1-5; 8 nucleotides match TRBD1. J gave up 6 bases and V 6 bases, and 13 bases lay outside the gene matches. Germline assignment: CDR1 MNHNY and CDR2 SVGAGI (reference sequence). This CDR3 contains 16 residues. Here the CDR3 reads CASRGEGQGASQPQHF. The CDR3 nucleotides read TGTGCCAGCAGAGGTGAGGGGCAGGGGGCAAGTCAGCCCCAGCATTTT.

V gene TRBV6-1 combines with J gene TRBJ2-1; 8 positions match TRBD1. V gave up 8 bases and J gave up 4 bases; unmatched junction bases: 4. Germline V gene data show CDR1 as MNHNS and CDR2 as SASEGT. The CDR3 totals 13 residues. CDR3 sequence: CASRDRSYNEQFF. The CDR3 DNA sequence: TGTGCCAGCCGGGACAGGTCATACAATGAGCAGTTCTTC.

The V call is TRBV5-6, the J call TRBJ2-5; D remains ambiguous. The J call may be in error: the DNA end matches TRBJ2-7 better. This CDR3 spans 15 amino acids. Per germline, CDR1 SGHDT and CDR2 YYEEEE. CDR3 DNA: TGTGCCAGCAGCTTGTTCTTGACAATTACCTACGAGCAGTACTTC. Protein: CASSLFLTITYEQYF.

The chain's CDR3 is CASGRAGGRVEQYF. CDR3 bases: TGTGCCAGCGGGAGAGCGGGGGGGCGGGTCGAGCAGTACTTC. The rearrangement links TRBV6-5 to TRBJ2-7; 10 nucleotides align to TRBD2. CDR1 and CDR2 (germline): MNHEY, SVGAGI. J lost 6 bases, V lost 8 bases, and 10 bases had no gene match. The CDR3 has 14 amino acids.

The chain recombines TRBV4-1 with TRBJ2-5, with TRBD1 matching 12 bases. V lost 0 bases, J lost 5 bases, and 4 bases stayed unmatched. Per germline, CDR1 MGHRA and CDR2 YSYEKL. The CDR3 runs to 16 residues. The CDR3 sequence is CASSQDLGTGGETQYF. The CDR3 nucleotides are TGCGCCAGCAGCCAAGATTTAGGGACAGGGGGCGAGACCCAGTACTTC.

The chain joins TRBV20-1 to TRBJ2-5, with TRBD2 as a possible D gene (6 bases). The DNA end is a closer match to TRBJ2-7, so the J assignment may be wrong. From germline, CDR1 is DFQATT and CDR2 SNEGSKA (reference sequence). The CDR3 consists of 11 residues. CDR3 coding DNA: TGCAGTGCTAGTCGGGGGTACGAGCAGTACTTC. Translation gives CSASRGYEQYF.

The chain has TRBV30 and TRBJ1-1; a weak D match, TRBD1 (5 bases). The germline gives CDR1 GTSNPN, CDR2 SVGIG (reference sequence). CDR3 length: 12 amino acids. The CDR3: CGGRGSNTEAFF. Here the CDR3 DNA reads TGTGGGGGGAGGGGCTCGAACACTGAAGCTTTCTTT.

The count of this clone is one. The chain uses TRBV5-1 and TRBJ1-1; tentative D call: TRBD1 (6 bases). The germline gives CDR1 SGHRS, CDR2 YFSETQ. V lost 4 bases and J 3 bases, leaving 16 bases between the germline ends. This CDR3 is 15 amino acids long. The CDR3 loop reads CASSPRTAEDTEAFF. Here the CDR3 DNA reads TGCGCCAGCAGCCCCCGGACAGCCGAGGACACTGAAGCTTTCTTT. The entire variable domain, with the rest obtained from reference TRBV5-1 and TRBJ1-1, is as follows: KAGVTQTPRYLIKTRGQQVTLSCSPISGHRSVSWYQQTPGQGLQFLFEYFSETQRNKGNFPGRFSGRQFSNSRSEMNVSTLELGDSALYLCASSPRTAEDTEAFFGQGTRLTVV.

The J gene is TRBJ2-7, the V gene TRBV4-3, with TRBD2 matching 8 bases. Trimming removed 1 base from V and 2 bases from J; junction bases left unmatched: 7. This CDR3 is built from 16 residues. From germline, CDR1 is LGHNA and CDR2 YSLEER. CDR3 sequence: CASSQAAAGAAYEQYF. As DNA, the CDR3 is TGCGCCAGCAGCCAAGCCGCAGCGGGAGCCGCCTACGAGCAGTACTTC.

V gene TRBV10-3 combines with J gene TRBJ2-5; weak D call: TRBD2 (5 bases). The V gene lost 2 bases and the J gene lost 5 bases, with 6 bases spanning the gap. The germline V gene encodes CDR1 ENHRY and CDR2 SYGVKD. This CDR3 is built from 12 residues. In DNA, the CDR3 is TGTGCCATCAGTGAGAGGGAGGAGACCCAGTACTTC. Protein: CAISEREETQYF.

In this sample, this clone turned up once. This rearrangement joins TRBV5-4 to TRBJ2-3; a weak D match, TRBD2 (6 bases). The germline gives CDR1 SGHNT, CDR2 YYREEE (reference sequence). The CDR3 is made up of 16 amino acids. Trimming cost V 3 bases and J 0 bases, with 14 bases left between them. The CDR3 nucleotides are TGTGCCAGCAGCTCCGCGGGACTCAAGAGCACAGATACGCAGTATTTT. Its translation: CASSSAGLKSTDTQYF.

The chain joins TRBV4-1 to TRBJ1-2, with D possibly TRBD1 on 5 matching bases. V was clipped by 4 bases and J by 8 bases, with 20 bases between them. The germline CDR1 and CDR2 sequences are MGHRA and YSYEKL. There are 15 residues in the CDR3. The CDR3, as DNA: TGCGCCAGCAGCCTCCCTGGGGGGGGGATTAAGGGCTACACCTTC. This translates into CASSLPGGGIKGYTF.

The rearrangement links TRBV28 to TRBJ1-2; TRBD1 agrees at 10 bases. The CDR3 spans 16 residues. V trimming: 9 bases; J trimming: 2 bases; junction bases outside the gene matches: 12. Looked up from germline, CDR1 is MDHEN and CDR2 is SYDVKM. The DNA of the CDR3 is TGTGCCAGTGACCGCCCGGGACAGGGGTTCAACTATGGCTACACCTTC. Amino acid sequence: CASDRPGQGFNYGYTF.

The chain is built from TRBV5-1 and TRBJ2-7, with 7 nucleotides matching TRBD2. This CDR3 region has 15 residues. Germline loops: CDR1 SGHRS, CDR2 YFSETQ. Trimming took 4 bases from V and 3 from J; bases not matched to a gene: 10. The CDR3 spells CASSNPAGLYYEQYF. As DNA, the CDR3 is TGCGCCAGCAGCAACCCAGCGGGACTTTACTACGAGCAGTACTTC.

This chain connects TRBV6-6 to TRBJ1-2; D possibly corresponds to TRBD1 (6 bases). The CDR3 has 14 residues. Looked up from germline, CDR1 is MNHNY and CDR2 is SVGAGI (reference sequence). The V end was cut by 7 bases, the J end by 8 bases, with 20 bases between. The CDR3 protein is CASTRDLGAGGYTF. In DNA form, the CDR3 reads TGTGCCAGCACCCGGGATTTGGGGGCCGGGGGCTACACCTTC.

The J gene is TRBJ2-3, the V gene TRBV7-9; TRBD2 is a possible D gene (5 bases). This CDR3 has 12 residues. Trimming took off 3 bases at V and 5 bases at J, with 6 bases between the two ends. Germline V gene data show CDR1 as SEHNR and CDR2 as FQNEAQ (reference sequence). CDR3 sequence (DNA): TGTGCCAGCAGCTTCGGACTAGATACGCAGTATTTT. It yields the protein CASSFGLDTQYF.

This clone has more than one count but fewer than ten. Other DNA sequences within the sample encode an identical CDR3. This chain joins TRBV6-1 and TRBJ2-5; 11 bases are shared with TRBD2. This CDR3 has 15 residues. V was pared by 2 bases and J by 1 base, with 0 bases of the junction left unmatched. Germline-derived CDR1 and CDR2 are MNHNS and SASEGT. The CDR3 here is CASSELAGGQETQYF. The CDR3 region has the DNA TGTGCCAGCAGTGAACTAGCGGGGGGCCAAGAGACCCAGTACTTC.

The CDR3 loop reads CASSSGLAGGLTDTQYF. CDR3 coding DNA: TGTGCCAGCAGCTCGGGACTAGCGGGAGGGTTGACAGATACGCAGTATTTT. The chain has TRBV11-3 and TRBJ2-3, with 16 bases that match TRBD2. CDR1 is SGHNT, CDR2 YENEEA, per germline. Trimming took 4 bases from V and 3 from J; bases not matched to a gene: 4. The CDR3 sequence is 17 residues long.

The DNA of the CDR3 is TGTGCCACCGGAACGAGACAGATCTATGGCTACACCTTC. Its protein product is CATGTRQIYGYTF. The genes are TRBV2 and TRBJ1-2, with D possibly matching TRBD1 (5 bases). Germline loops: CDR1 SNHLY, CDR2 FYNNEI. Trimming stripped 10 bases from V and 4 bases from J, with 16 bases between. The CDR3 totals 13 residues.

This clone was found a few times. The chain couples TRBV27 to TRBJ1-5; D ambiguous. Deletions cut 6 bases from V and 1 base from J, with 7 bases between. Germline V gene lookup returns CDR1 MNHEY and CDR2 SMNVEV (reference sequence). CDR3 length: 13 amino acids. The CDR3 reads CASRGVSNQPQHF. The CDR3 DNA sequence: TGTGCCAGCAGGGGAGTAAGCAATCAGCCCCAGCATTTT.

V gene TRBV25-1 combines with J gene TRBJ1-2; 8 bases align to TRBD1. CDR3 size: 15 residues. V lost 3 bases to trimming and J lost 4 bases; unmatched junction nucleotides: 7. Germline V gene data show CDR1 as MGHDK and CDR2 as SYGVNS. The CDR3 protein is CASSDSGRGLYGYTF. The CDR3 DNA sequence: TGTGCCAGCAGTGATTCGGGCAGGGGGCTCTATGGCTACACCTTC.

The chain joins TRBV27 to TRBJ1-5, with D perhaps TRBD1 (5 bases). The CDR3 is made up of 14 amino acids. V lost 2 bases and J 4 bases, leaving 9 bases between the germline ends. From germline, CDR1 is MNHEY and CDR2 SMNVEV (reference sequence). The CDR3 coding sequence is TGTGCCAGCAGTTTAGGGCGGACAAATCAGCCCCAGCATTTT. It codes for CASSLGRTNQPQHF.

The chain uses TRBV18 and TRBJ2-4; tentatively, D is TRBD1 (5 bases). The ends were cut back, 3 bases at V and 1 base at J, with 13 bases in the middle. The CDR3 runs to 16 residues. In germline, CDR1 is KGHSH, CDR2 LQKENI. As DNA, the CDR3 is TGTGCCAGCTCACCTAGACAGTTGGCGGCCAAAAACATTCAGTACTTC. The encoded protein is CASSPRQLAAKNIQYF.

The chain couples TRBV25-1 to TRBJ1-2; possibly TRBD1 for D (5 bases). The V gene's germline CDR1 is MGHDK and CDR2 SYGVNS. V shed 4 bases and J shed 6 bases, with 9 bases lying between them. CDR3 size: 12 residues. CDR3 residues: CASSGGEDGYTF. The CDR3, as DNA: TGTGCCAGCAGTGGAGGGGAGGATGGCTACACCTTC.

CDR3 nucleotide sequence: TGTGCCAGTAGTGGACAGGGGATTGGCTATGGCTACACCTTC. Protein: CASSGQGIGYGYTF. The chain couples TRBV19 to TRBJ1-2, with TRBD1 matching over 9 bases. The germline V gene has CDR1 LNHDA and CDR2 SQIVND (reference sequence). Losses at the gene ends were 5 bases for V and 4 bases for J; bases not matched to a gene: 5. The CDR3 extends over 14 amino acids.

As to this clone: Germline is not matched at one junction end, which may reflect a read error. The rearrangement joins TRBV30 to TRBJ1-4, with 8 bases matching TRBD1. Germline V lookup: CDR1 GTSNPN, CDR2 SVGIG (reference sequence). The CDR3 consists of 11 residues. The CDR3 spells CAWSRGQGGGF. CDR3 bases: TGTGCCTGGAGTCGAGGACAGGGTGGTGGTTTT.

The CDR3 DNA follows: TGTGCCAGCACCCCCGGGACAGGAGGTACTGAAGCTTTCTTT. Translated, it gives CASTPGTGGTEAFF. The rearrangement links TRBV27 to TRBJ1-1; TRBD1 agrees at 8 bases. CDR3 length: 14 residues. After removal of 7 bases from V and 5 bases from J, the junction contained 9 bases not matched to a gene. Germline CDR1 reads MNHEY; CDR2 reads SMNVEV (reference sequence).